These T cell receptor beta chains were read from a single sample in a study of T cell changes during pregnancy in multiple sclerosis. Sequenced by immunoSEQ multiplex PCR; TCRdb stores in-frame clones only, minus some. This sample has fewer than 50,000 clones, with roughly 90% found just once. The material sequenced was CD8+ T cells from peripheral blood mononuclear cells, taken in the third trimester of pregnancy. Receptor source: a female donor with multiple sclerosis, enrolled in a pregnancy study. Each CDR3 is given with its conserved first and last residue. Fields, in order: clone size, V gene, J gene, D gene, CDR3 protein, CDR3 DNA. The D gene is left open where the match is weak. Rows may omit the clone size; those that give it use once, few, many or a size class.

>NA|TRBV25-1|TRBJ2-3|TRBD1
CARVRDRGRGTDTQYF
TGTGCCAGGGTCCGGGACAGGGGTAGGGGCACAGATACGCAGTATTTT
>NA|TRBV13|TRBJ1-1|NA
CASSFKTEAFF
TGTGCCAGCAGCTTTAAAACTGAAGCTTTCTTT
>NA|TRBV7-6|TRBJ2-2|TRBD2
CASSFSIRVAGASGELFF
TGTGCCAGCAGCTTTTCGATCCGGGTAGCGGGAGCTTCCGGGGAGCTGTTTTTT
>NA|TRBV4-3|TRBJ2-1|TRBD2
CASSQGTSGIDNEQFF
TGCGCCAGCAGCCAAGGGACTAGCGGGATCGACAATGAGCAGTTCTTC
>NA|TRBV15|TRBJ1-5|TRBD1
CATTAGGRGGQPQHF
TGTGCCACCACCGCAGGGGGGAGAGGCGGTCAGCCCCAGCATTTT
>NA|TRBV28|TRBJ1-2|NA
CASSLRGSKVFHGYTF
TGTGCCAGCAGTTTACGGGGTTCCAAAGTTTTTCATGGCTACACCTTC
>NA|TRBV7-9|TRBJ2-1|TRBD2
CASRERPGTSTYNEQFF
TGTGCCAGCAGAGAGCGACCCGGGACTAGCACCTACAATGAGCAGTTCTTC
>NA|TRBV7-2|TRBJ1-3|TRBD1
CASSSLAGGSGNTIYF
TGTGCCAGCAGCTCCCTAGCAGGGGGCTCCGGAAACACCATATATTTT
>NA|TRBV19|TRBJ2-7|NA
CASSIQSGASYEQYF
TGTGCCAGTAGTATCCAGTCAGGGGCCTCCTACGAGCAGTACTTC
>NA|TRBV7-2|TRBJ2-7|NA
CASSQQENYEQYF
TGTGCCAGCAGCCAACAGGAGAACTACGAGCAGTACTTC
>NA|TRBV7-9|TRBJ2-1|TRBD2
CASRGDSYNEQFF
TGTGCCAGCCGGGGGGACTCCTACAATGAGCAGTTCTTC
>NA|TRBV5-6|TRBJ2-5|TRBD2
CASSLLAGLEETQYF
TGTGCCAGCAGCTTGCTAGCGGGACTAGAAGAGACCCAGTACTTC
>NA|TRBV4-3|TRBJ2-1|NA
CASSRTATYNEQFF
TGCGCCAGCAGCCGGACAGCCACCTACAATGAGCAGTTCTTC
>NA|TRBV19|TRBJ1-4|NA
CASSTTATNEKLFF
TGTGCCAGTAGTACCACTGCAACTAATGAAAAACTGTTTTTT
>NA|TRBV6-5|TRBJ2-2|NA
CASSYSPGSNTGELFF
TGTGCCAGCAGTTACTCGCCAGGGTCGAACACCGGGGAGCTGTTTTTT
>NA|TRBV7-2|TRBJ2-7|NA
CASSLSHEQYF
TGTGCCAGCAGCTTAAGCCACGAGCAGTACTTC
>NA|TRBV9|TRBJ2-1|TRBD2
CASSAGGVLNEQFF
TGTGCCAGCAGCGCGGGGGGGGTCCTTAATGAGCAGTTCTTC
>once|TRBV11-3|TRBJ1-1|TRBD1
CASSSPRTGKNTEAFF
TGTGCCAGCAGCTCACCCCGGACAGGGAAGAACACTGAAGCTTTCTTT
>NA|TRBV6-6|TRBJ1-2|TRBD1
CASSGTAYNYGYTF
TGTGCCAGCTCCGGGACAGCATATAACTATGGCTACACCTTC
>NA|TRBV4-1|TRBJ2-7|NA
CASSQDPASSYEQYF
TGCGCCAGCAGCCAAGATCCCGCTAGCTCCTACGAGCAGTACTTC
>NA|TRBV5-6|TRBJ2-7|TRBD2
CASSGTSGNYEQYF
TGTGCCAGCAGCGGGACTAGCGGGAATTACGAGCAGTACTTC
>NA|TRBV5-1|TRBJ2-5|TRBD2
CASSFTIAGDQETQYF
TGCGCCAGCAGCTTCACGATAGCGGGGGACCAAGAGACCCAGTACTTC
>NA|TRBV27|TRBJ1-1|TRBD1
CASSTGQGAVAFF
TGTGCCAGCAGTACCGGACAGGGGGCGGTGGCTTTCTTT
>NA|TRBV5-5|TRBJ2-7|NA
CASSLVRADPTYEQYF
TGTGCCAGCAGCTTGGTTCGAGCGGACCCGACCTACGAGCAGTACTTC
>NA|TRBV4-1|TRBJ2-1|TRBD2
CASSQELAGINEQFF
TGCGCCAGCAGCCAAGAACTAGCGGGAATCAATGAGCAGTTCTTC
>NA|TRBV6-6|TRBJ2-1|TRBD2
CASSYSGGRVSDEQFF
TGTGCCAGCAGTTACTCGGGCGGGAGGGTTTCAGATGAGCAGTTCTTC
>NA|TRBV28|TRBJ2-5|NA
CASSFQTNTQETQYF
TGTGCCAGCAGTTTCCAGACTAACACTCAAGAGACCCAGTACTTC
>NA|TRBV28|TRBJ1-5|NA
CASSYTGLLVSNQPQHF
TGTGCCAGCAGCTATACAGGGTTGCTGGTTAGCAATCAGCCCCAGCATTTT
>NA|TRBV7-3|TRBJ2-1|NA
CASSQYLGGHNEQFF
TGTGCCAGCAGCCAGTACCTGGGCGGGCACAATGAGCAGTTCTTC
>NA|TRBV7-9|TRBJ2-1|TRBD2
CASSLAGSGSQHEQFF
TGTGCCAGCAGCTTAGCTGGGAGCGGGAGCCAGCATGAGCAGTTCTTC
>NA|TRBV5-4|TRBJ1-2|TRBD1
CASSSGQGDYGYTF
TGTGCCAGCAGCTCCGGACAGGGGGACTATGGCTACACCTTC
>once|TRBV4-3|TRBJ2-2|TRBD1
CASSLGQGTGELFF
TGCGCCAGCAGCCTGGGACAGGGGACCGGGGAGCTGTTTTTT
>NA|TRBV6-5|TRBJ1-5|NA
CASRPGMGGYQPQHF
TGTGCCAGCAGGCCGGGTATGGGAGGTTATCAGCCCCAGCATTTT
>medium-sized|TRBV27|TRBJ1-5|NA
CASGSLTTGHQPQHF
TGTGCCAGCGGATCCCTAACAACAGGGCATCAGCCCCAGCATTTT
>NA|TRBV19|TRBJ2-1|TRBD2
CASGTSGSHNEQFF
TGTGCCAGCGGGACTAGCGGGTCCCACAATGAGCAGTTCTTC
>NA|TRBV28|TRBJ2-5|TRBD1
CASSTNDRAQETQYF
TGTGCCAGCAGCACTAACGACAGGGCCCAAGAGACCCAGTACTTC